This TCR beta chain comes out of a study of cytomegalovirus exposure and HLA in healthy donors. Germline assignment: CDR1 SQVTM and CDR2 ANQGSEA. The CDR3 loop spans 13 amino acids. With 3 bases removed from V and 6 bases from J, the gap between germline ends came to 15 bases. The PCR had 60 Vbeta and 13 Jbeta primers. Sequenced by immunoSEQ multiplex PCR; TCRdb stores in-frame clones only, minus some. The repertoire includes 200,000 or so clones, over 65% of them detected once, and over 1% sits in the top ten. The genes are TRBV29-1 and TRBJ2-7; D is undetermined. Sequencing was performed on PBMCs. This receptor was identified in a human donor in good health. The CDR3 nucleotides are TGCAGCGTTGAGAAACCCCTGAGTCGCGAGCAGTACTTC. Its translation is CSVEKPLSREQYF.